This TCR beta chain was profiled in a study of blood T cells in healthy people across ages. Through a sample-barcoded 5' primer and a J-beta primer mix, a second PCR was run for roughly 6 to 12 cycles. MiXCR, applied by TCRdb to the 5' RACE reads, yields one record per CDR3 protein. This sample has just over 1 million distinct CDR3 sequences, with around 43% found just once. A few counts support this clonotype. Germline assignment: CDR1 DFQATT and CDR2 SNEGSKA (reference sequence). This CDR3 contains 15 residues. V was pared by 3 bases and J by 2 bases, with 10 bases of the junction left unmatched. The chain employs TRBV20-1 and TRBJ2-7; TRBD1 aligns across 7 bases. This TCR was sampled from a woman aged 60-70 years in good health. The sample was blood. CDR3 sequence: CSASIPRQGPYEQYF. The CDR3 nucleotides read TGCAGTGCTAGTATTCCCAGACAGGGTCCCTACGAGCAGTACTTC.